This T cell receptor beta chain was profiled in a study of T cells in Graves' hyperthyroidism and ophthalmopathy. What was amplified from RNA transcripts were TCR beta CDR3 regions. The HTBI primer set drove a first-round RT-PCR of the TCR CDR3. TCRdb re-analysed the multiplex PCR reads in MiXCR, keeping a single row per CDR3 protein. The sample lists about 580,000 distinct CDR3 sequences; around 45% were seen once. In its sample, this clonotype was seen once. This TCR was sampled from a woman between 18 and 29 years old with Graves' hyperthyroidism. The sequencing sample was made of peripheral blood or thyroid tissue (not recorded which).

The CDR3 here is CASSPSGTVEAHSPLHF. In nucleotides, the CDR3 is TGTGCCAGCAGTCCCAGCGGGACAGTCGAGGCCCATTCACCCCTCCACTTT. The V call is TRBV7-9, the J call TRBJ1-6; 7 positions agree with TRBD1. The CDR3 runs to 17 residues. CDR1 is SEHNR and CDR2 is FQNEAQ in the germline V gene (reference sequence). The junction had 16 bases not matched to a gene; V was cut back by 6 bases and J by 8 bases.